This TCR beta chain was sequenced in a study of blood T cell repertoires in COVID-19. Turning to the study itself: The analysed material was cDNA or gDNA that came from T cells, B-cell-depleted T cells, or PBMCs.

V dropped 6 bases and J dropped 1 base, with 19 bases sitting between them. There are 16 residues in the CDR3. CDR1 is SQVTM, CDR2 ANQGSEA, per germline. Participants reported their clinical history, and cohort assignment relied on those reports. Within 2 weeks of study entry, exposed participants had contacted a PCR-confirmed or clinician-diagnosed COVID-19 case. In the source study's methods: Nucleated cell counts were estimated from reference gene primer amplification. Assay used: immunoSEQ multiplex PCR; TCRdb lists only in-frame clones, some missing. The DNA gave D and trimming, while V, J and clone size come from that table. There are roughly 400,000 clones in the sample; 70% to 90% occur only once, and around 1.5% lies in the top ten.

The sequencing sample was made of PBMCs or T cells enriched from blood (not recorded which). This sequence joins TRBV29-1 and TRBJ2-1, with a tentative D call TRBD2 (6 bases). The receptor was isolated from a woman aged 18-30 years who had been exposed to COVID-19. CDR3 nucleotides: TGCAGCGTACGGGGACTTATCCTTTTATCCTACAATGAGCAGTTCTTC. Its protein product is CSVRGLILLSYNEQFF.